This T cell receptor (beta chain) was recovered during a study of blood T cell repertoires in COVID-19. With 1 base removed from V and 7 bases from J, the gap between germline ends came to 7 bases. This CDR3 is built from 13 residues. Looked up from germline, CDR1 is MGHRA and CDR2 is YSYEKL. This clone was seen only a few times. The protocol was immunoSEQ multiplex PCR, while the TCRdb copy is restricted to in-frame clones and leaves out a portion. The table records 300,000 or so clones, roughly nine tenths of them present only once. The rearrangement uses TRBV4-1 and TRBJ2-2; D ambiguous. The sequence was obtained from a woman aged 25 to 39 with COVID-19, enrolled during active disease. Input material: peripheral blood. This CDR3 reads CASSQVVGGELFF. DNA for the CDR3: TGCGCCAGCAGCCAAGTGGTCGGCGGGGAGCTGTTTTTT.